Listed here are 10 T cell receptor beta chains from one sample, sequenced in a study of beta chain features in type 1 diabetes. The authors reverse transcribed all of the isolated RNA, so sequencing captured expressed TCRB transcripts. Profiled with immunoSEQ multiplex PCR; TCRdb holds only in-frame clones, not every one. There are roughly 290,000 clones in the sample; 8% occur only once, and roughly 0.94% lies in the top ten. Sequencing input: central memory CD4+ T cells from blood. These receptors were collected from a young woman in good health.

This clone was seen more than once but under ten times. This sequence joins TRBV2 and TRBJ1-1; the D gene is possibly TRBD1 (5 bases). Trimming took off 3 bases at V and 4 bases at J, with 12 bases between the two ends. Germline CDR1 reads SNHLY; CDR2 reads FYNNEI. The CDR3 loop spans 14 amino acids. The CDR3 loop is CASSEGGVRTEAFF. In nucleotides, the CDR3 is TGTGCCAGCAGTGAGGGGGGAGTGCGCACTGAAGCTTTCTTT.

This clone was counted only a few times. The junction differs from germline at one of its ends, possibly a read error. The chain couples TRBV7-7 to TRBJ1-4; the match to TRBD1 covers 8 bases. CDR1 is SSHAT, CDR2 FNYEAQ, per germline (reference sequence). CDR3 length: 15 amino acids. The CDR3 protein is CASSAGQGRNEKLFF. The CDR3 DNA reads TGTGCTAGCAGCGCCGGACAGGGCCGTAATGAAAAACTGTTTTTT.

The chain combines TRBV27 with TRBJ2-7; D is unclear. Germline CDR1 reads MNHEY; CDR2 reads SMNVEV (reference sequence). Trimming took 4 bases from V and 3 from J, leaving 4 bases between them. The CDR3 totals 11 residues. The CDR3 is CASSSYYEQYV. In nucleotides, the CDR3 is TGTGCCAGCAGTTCTTACTACGAGCAGTACGTC.

This rearrangement joins TRBV19 to TRBJ1-5; the match to TRBD1 covers 7 bases. The CDR3 has 14 residues. Germline CDR1 LNHDA, CDR2 SQIVND (reference sequence). The J segment lost 6 bases and the V segment lost 10 bases, leaving 12 bases of the junction unmatched. The CDR3 sequence is CATTGEVSRQPQHF. CDR3 nucleotide sequence: TGTGCCACCACAGGGGAGGTTTCACGTCAGCCCCAGCATTTT.

This clone turned up a few times. This chain joins TRBV7-2 and TRBJ2-1; no definite D call. The CDR3 runs 12 residues. Germline loops: CDR1 SGHTA, CDR2 FQGNSA. Trimming left V 4 bases short and J 7 bases short, with 8 bases between. CDR3 region: CASSSYMNEQFF. For the CDR3, the DNA is TGTGCCAGCAGCTCATACATGAATGAGCAGTTCTTC.

This clone was found a few times. V usage is TRBV9 and J usage is TRBJ2-1; 7 bases map to TRBD2. CDR1 and CDR2 from the germline V gene are SGDLS and YYNGEE. This CDR3 has 16 residues. Unmatched junction bases numbered 7, after V lost 0 bases and J lost 4 bases. This chain's CDR3 is CASSVVAGVGYNEQFF. The CDR3 DNA is TGTGCCAGCAGCGTAGTTGCGGGAGTGGGGTACAATGAGCAGTTCTTC.

This clone was picked up many times. This chain uses TRBV4-2 with TRBJ1-2; D remains ambiguous. V was cut by 1 base and J by 2 bases, with 5 bases left in between. Germline lookup yields CDR1 LGHNA and CDR2 YNFKEQ. The CDR3 consists of 13 residues. CDR3 sequence: CASSQVGNYGYTF. Here the CDR3 DNA reads TGTGCCAGCAGCCAAGTGGGGAACTATGGCTACACCTTC.

Regarding this clone: This CDR3 is also generated by other DNA sequences in the sample. The CDR3 spells CASSQESTDTQYF. The CDR3 DNA follows: TGTGCCAGCAGCCAGGAATCCACAGATACGCAGTATTTT. This sequence joins TRBV4-2 and TRBJ2-3, with no clear D. V was shortened by 3 bases and J by 2 bases, with 6 bases between the two germline ends. Germline V gene sequence: CDR1 LGHNA, CDR2 YNFKEQ. This CDR3 has 13 amino acids.

In this sample, this clone turned up a few times. V gene TRBV9 combines with J gene TRBJ1-4, with D unresolved. CDR3 length equals 15 residues. V lost 0 bases to trimming and J lost 5 bases, with 11 bases between them. Germline V CDR1 and CDR2: SGDLS, YYNGEE. The CDR3 is CASSVDWGANEKLFF. The CDR3 nucleotides read TGTGCCAGCAGCGTAGACTGGGGAGCAAATGAAAAACTGTTTTTT.

This chain links TRBV5-1 with TRBJ2-1; D gene ambiguous. Germline-derived CDR1 and CDR2 are SGHRS and YFSETQ. Trimming took 5 bases from V and 7 from J, leaving 7 bases between them. The CDR3 is 11 residues long. The CDR3 spells CASSVANEQFF. The CDR3 DNA reads as TGCGCCAGCAGTGTAGCTAATGAGCAGTTCTTC.